Each of the 14 T cell receptor beta chains below was sequenced from the same sample in a study of Ad26.COV2.S vaccination and SARS-CoV-2 variants. Sample treatment: about 20 received Ad26.COV2.S at low or high dose, single or two shots; roughly 5 received placebo; per-sample allocation not given. Sampling was done on day 63 after the first vaccine or placebo injection. Produced via immunoSEQ multiplex PCR; TCRdb's table is partial and in-frame only. This sample carries about 400,000 clones, about nine tenths of them seen once, and the ten largest clones take about 3.6%. The specimen comprised peripheral blood, sampled in a trial of Ad26.COV2.S vaccine versus placebo. Every receptor here comes from a person aged 18-60 years who received the Ad26.COV2.S COVID-19 vaccine or a placebo.

This clone has just a few counts. The rearrangement links TRBV7-9 to TRBJ2-6, with D perhaps TRBD2 (6 bases). The CDR3 length is 17 residues. Looked up from germline, CDR1 is SEHNR and CDR2 is FQNEAQ (reference sequence). Trimming removed 7 bases from V and 0 bases from J, with 16 bases in between. This CDR3 is CASKPGLSISGANVLTF. CDR3 DNA: TGTGCCAGCAAACCGGGACTTTCGATCTCTGGGGCCAACGTCCTGACTTTC.

The rearrangement links TRBV19 to TRBJ1-6, with TRBD1 identical over 7 bases. The CDR3 spans 14 residues. The V gene end was trimmed by 3 bases and the J gene end by 9 bases; junction bases not matched to a gene: 5. CDR1 and CDR2 (germline): LNHDA, SQIVND (reference sequence). The CDR3 DNA sequence: TGTGCCAGTAGTATCGACAGGGCTGCTTCACCCCTCCACTTT. This gives the protein CASSIDRAASPLHF.

This sequence joins TRBV19 and TRBJ1-5; D might be TRBD1 (5 bases). The CDR3 sequence is 14 residues long. Germline values: CDR1 LNHDA, CDR2 SQIVND (reference sequence). V lost 1 base and J 4 bases, leaving 8 bases between the germline ends. The DNA of the CDR3 is TGTGCCAGTAGTATAGGGGGCCCAAATCAGCCCCAGCATTTT. Amino acid sequence: CASSIGGPNQPQHF. Complete variable domain (other parts from reference TRBV19 and TRBJ1-5): DGGITQSPKYLFRKEGQNVTLSCEQNLNHDAMYWYRQDPGQGLRLIYYSQIVNDFQKGDIAEGYSVSREKKESFPLTVTSAQKNPTAFYLCASSIGGPNQPQHFGDGTRLSIL.

As regards this clone: Other DNA variants within this sample encode the same CDR3. The chain combines TRBV9 with TRBJ1-3; no clear D gene. The CDR3 is 14 amino acids. The germline V gene encodes CDR1 SGDLS and CDR2 YYNGEE. With 0 bases removed from V and 2 bases from J, the gap between germline ends came to 6 bases. Written as DNA, the CDR3 is TGTGCCAGCAGCGTAGGAGGGACTGGAAACACCATATATTTT. It yields the protein CASSVGGTGNTIYF.

The chain links TRBV21-1 to TRBJ1-5; the D segment call TRBD1 is taken from the table without a DNA check. TRBV21-1 is assigned pseudogene status. The CDR3 runs to 20 residues. This CDR3 is CASSKAGWDRGDYSNQPQHF. DNA for the CDR3: TGTGCCAGCAGCAAAGCAGGGTGGGACAGGGGCGATTATAGCAATCAGCCCCAGCATTTT.

This clone has a handful of counts. The chain employs TRBV5-1 and TRBJ2-2; D not resolved. V was shortened by 0 bases and J by 4 bases, with 7 bases between the two germline ends. CDR1 is SGHRS and CDR2 is YFSETQ in the germline V gene. The CDR3 is made up of 14 amino acids. The CDR3 reads CASSLETATGELFF. The CDR3 DNA is TGCGCCAGCAGCTTGGAAACAGCCACCGGGGAGCTGTTTTTT.

The J gene is TRBJ2-1, the V gene TRBV5-8; perhaps TRBD1 as D (6 bases). CDR1 SGHTS and CDR2 YDEGEE come from the germline V gene. Trimming removed 2 bases from V and 0 bases from J, with 9 bases in between. The length of the CDR3 is 15 residues. The CDR3 DNA reads as TGTGCCAGCAGCTTTGACAGGAGCTCCTACAATGAGCAGTTCTTC. Its translation: CASSFDRSSYNEQFF.

The V gene is TRBV3-1 (or the pseudogene TRBV3-2), the J gene TRBJ2-3, with D unclear. Germline V gene data show CDR1 as LGHDT and CDR2 as YNNKEL (reference sequence). The CDR3 covers 14 residues. V dropped 4 bases and J dropped 1 base, with 9 bases sitting between them. CDR3 sequence: CASSRKTGTDTQYF. The CDR3 nucleotides are TGTGCCAGCAGCCGAAAAACAGGCACAGATACGCAGTATTTT.

This chain links TRBV5-1 with TRBJ2-2; D possibly corresponds to TRBD1 (5 bases). This CDR3 spans 15 amino acids. The V end was cut by 4 bases, the J end by 1 base, with 11 bases between. Germline CDR1 and CDR2: SGHRS and YFSETQ. The DNA of the CDR3 is TGCGCCAGCAGCATTAGGACATTGAACACCGGGGAGCTGTTTTTT. Its protein product is CASSIRTLNTGELFF.

This clone appeared once. The chain links TRBV3-1 (or the pseudogene TRBV3-2) to TRBJ1-2, with D unresolved. The CDR3 covers 13 residues. With 3 bases removed from V and 8 bases from J, the gap between germline ends came to 13 bases. Germline V lookup: CDR1 LGHDT, CDR2 YNNKEL (reference sequence). CDR3 loop: CASSQTGLKGYTF. CDR3 nucleotide sequence: TGTGCCAGCAGCCAGACCGGGCTTAAGGGCTACACCTTC.

The chain couples TRBV7-8 to TRBJ2-1; D is uncertain. Germline assignment: CDR1 SGHVS and CDR2 FQNEAQ. V lost 1 base and J 3 bases, leaving 10 bases between the germline ends. The CDR3 sequence is 15 residues long. CDR3 region: CASSLGESRYNEQFF. CDR3 bases: TGTGCCAGCAGCTTAGGTGAGTCACGCTACAATGAGCAGTTCTTC. The entire variable domain, with the rest obtained from reference TRBV7-8 and TRBJ2-1, is as follows: GAGVSQSPRYKVAKRGQDVALRCDPISGHVSLFWYQQALGQGPEFLTYFQNEAQLDKSGLPSDRFFAERPEGSVSTLKIQRTQQEDSAVYLCASSLGESRYNEQFFGPGTRLTVL.

The chain has TRBV5-1 and TRBJ1-1; D is perhaps TRBD1 (6 bases). Trimming cost V 4 bases and J 1 base, with 11 bases left between them. The CDR3 totals 14 residues. The germline V gene has CDR1 SGHRS and CDR2 YFSETQ. CDR3 amino acids: CASSAMTGNTEAFF. CDR3 nucleotides: TGCGCCAGCAGCGCGATGACAGGGAACACTGAAGCTTTCTTT.

This chain connects TRBV18 to TRBJ2-1; D call uncertain. V lost 1 base and J 3 bases, leaving 7 bases between the germline ends. Germline CDR1 reads KGHSH; CDR2 reads LQKENI. The CDR3 consists of 14 residues. In DNA, the CDR3 is TGTGCCAGCTCACCACAGGGCAACTACAATGAGCAGTTCTTC. Its protein is CASSPQGNYNEQFF.

The rearrangement joins TRBV4-1 to TRBJ2-6; a weak D match, TRBD2 (5 bases). Germline V lookup: CDR1 MGHRA, CDR2 YSYEKL. Trimming left V 3 bases short and J 4 bases short, with 16 bases between. CDR3 length: 17 residues. The CDR3 sequence: CASSHGGTGRGANVLTF. In DNA, the CDR3 is TGCGCCAGCAGCCACGGTGGCACGGGGAGAGGGGCCAACGTCCTGACTTTC.